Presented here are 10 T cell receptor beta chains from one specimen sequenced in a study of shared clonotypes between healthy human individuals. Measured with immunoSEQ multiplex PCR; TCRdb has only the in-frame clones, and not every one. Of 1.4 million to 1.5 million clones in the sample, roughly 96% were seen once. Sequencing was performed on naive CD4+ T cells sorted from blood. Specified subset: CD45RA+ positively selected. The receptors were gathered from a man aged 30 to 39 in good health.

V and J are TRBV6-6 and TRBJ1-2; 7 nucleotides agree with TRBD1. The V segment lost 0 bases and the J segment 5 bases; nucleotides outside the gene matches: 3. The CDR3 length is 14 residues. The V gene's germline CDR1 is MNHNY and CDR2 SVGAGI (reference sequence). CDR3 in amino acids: CASSYSGGGYGYTF. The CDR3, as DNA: TGTGCCAGCAGTTACTCAGGGGGCGGGTATGGCTACACCTTC.

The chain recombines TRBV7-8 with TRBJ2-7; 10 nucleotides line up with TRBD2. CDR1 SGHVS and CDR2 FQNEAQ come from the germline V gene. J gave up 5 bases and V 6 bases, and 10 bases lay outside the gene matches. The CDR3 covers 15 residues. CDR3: CASRPLAGDRDEQYF. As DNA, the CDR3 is TGTGCCAGCAGGCCTCTAGCGGGAGATAGGGACGAGCAGTACTTC.

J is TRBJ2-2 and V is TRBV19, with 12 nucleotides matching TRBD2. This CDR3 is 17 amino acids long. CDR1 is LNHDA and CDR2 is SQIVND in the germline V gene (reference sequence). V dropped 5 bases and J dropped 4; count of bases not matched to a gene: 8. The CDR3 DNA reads TGTGCCAGTAGTCTCCTAGCGGGAGGGCCCGGCACCGGGGAGCTGTTTTTT. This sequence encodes CASSLLAGGPGTGELFF.

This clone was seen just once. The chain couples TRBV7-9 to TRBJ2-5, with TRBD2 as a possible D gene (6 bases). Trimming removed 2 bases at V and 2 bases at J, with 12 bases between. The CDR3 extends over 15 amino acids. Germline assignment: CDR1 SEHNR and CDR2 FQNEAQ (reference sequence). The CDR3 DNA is TGTGCCAGCAGCTTACGGCTAGCGCAACAAGAGACCCAGTACTTC. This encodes CASSLRLAQQETQYF.

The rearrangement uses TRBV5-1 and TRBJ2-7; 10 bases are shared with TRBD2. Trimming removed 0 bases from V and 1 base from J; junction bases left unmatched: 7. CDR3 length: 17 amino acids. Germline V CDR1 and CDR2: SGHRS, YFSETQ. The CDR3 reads CASSLVPSSGSSYEQYF. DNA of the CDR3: TGCGCCAGCAGCTTGGTGCCTTCTAGCGGGAGTTCCTACGAGCAGTACTTC.

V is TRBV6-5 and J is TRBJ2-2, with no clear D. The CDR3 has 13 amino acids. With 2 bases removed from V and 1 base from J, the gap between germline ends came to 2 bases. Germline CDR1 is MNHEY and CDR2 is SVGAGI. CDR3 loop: CASSYQNTGELFF. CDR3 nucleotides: TGTGCCAGCAGTTACCAGAACACCGGGGAGCTGTTTTTT.

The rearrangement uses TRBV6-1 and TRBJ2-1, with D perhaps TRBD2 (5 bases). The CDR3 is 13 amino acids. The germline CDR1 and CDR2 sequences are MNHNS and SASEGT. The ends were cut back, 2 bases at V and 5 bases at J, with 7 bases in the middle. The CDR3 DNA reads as TGTGCCAGCAGTGAAAGGCGGGACAATGAGCAGTTCTTC. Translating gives CASSERRDNEQFF.

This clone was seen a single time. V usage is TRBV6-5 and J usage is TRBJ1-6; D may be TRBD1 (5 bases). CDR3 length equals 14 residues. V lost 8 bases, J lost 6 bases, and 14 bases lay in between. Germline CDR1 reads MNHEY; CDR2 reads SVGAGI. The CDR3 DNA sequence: TGTGCCAGCCCACGAGGGGTGGGTAATTCACCCCTCCACTTT. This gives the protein CASPRGVGNSPLHF.

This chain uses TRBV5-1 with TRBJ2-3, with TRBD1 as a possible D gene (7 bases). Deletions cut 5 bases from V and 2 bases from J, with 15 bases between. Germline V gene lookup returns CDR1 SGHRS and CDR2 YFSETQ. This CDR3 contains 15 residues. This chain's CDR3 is CASRTGDRSTDTQYF. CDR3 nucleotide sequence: TGCGCCAGCAGGACGGGGGACAGATCCACAGATACGCAGTATTTT.

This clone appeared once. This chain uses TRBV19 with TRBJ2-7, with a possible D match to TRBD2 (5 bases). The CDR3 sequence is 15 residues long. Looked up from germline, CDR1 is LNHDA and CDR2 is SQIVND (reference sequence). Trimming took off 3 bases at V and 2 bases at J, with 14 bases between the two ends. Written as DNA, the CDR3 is TGTGCCAGTAGTATCCTGTCGGGAACCACCTACGAGCAGTACTTC. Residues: CASSILSGTTYEQYF.